The clone carrying this TCR beta chain showed up just a few times. The antigen is unknown. Data came from immunoSEQ multiplex PCR; TCRdb stores just in-frame clones and leaves some out. The sample has approximately 100,000 clones, around 91% seen once. The CDR3 has 19 residues. CDR1 and CDR2 (germline): SEHNR, FQNEAQ (reference sequence). Trimming cost V 5 bases and J 1 base, with 27 bases left between them. These data are taken from a study of T cell responses to AZD1222 COVID-19 vaccine. Study details: Analysis merged second doses at about 4 or about 12 weeks.

Findings and caveats of the study: White British ancestry dominated among donors, who included more females, and clonal diversity was possibly underestimated. Repertoire collection took place solely once the T cell response had peaked. Nearly half of spike-specific TCRs reportedly go after variant regions that carry no mutations.

The source is an adult in good health. The chain recombines TRBV7-9 with TRBJ2-7, with D perhaps matching TRBD1 (6 bases). Sequenced here: peripheral blood, sampled on day 0 of AZD1222 vaccination. The CDR3 sequence is CASSGLTAYSTGDSYEQYF. The CDR3 DNA reads TGTGCCAGCAGCGGATTAACGGCTTACTCGACAGGTGATTCCTACGAGCAGTACTTC.